This is a list of T cell receptor beta chains from one sample in a study of T cell responses to AZD1222 COVID-19 vaccine. TCRdb keeps only in-frame clones here, not all; method: immunoSEQ multiplex PCR. Of about 270,000 clones in the sample, 90% to 95% were seen once. Sample: peripheral blood, taken 28 days after the second AZD1222 dose. These receptors came from an adult who received the AZD1222 COVID-19 vaccine. Both conserved end residues are part of each CDR3. Fields, in order: D gene, CDR3 length, V gene, clone size, J gene, CDR3 DNA, CDR3 protein. D genes are given only for firm matches. The size field is filled for only some rows; it gives once, few, many or a size class.

TRBD1	16	TRBV5-8	-	TRBJ1-5	TGTGCCAGCAGCGAGGGACAGGGGGTGATAAATCAGCCCCAGCATTTT	CASSEGQGVINQPQHF
-	16	TRBV11-1	-	TRBJ1-1	TGTGCCAGCAGCTTCTCTCCTGGGGTGGCGAACACTGAAGCTTTCTTT	CASSFSPGVANTEAFF
TRBD1	16	TRBV25-1	-	TRBJ1-2	TGTGCCAGCAGTCGCACAGGCGGGACAGGGAGCGATGGCTACACCTTC	CASSRTGGTGSDGYTF
-	13	TRBV18	-	TRBJ2-7	TGTGCCAGCTCACCACAGTCCGGGTACGAGCAGTACTTC	CASSPQSGYEQYF
-	14	TRBV27	-	TRBJ1-3	TGTGCCAGCTTCGACACTTACTCTGGAAACACCATATATTTT	CASFDTYSGNTIYF
-	12	TRBV7-6	-	TRBJ1-1	TGTGCCAGCAGCTTAGCGCGGGGTGAAGCTTTCTTT	CASSLARGEAFF
-	16	TRBV5-4	-	TRBJ2-2	TGTGCCAGCAGCTTGGGGAGGGGCGTCAACACCGGGGAGCTGTTTTTT	CASSLGRGVNTGELFF
-	12	TRBV21-1	-	TRBJ1-2	TGTGCCAGCAGCAAAGCAACCTATGGCTACACCTTC	CASSKATYGYTF
-	16	TRBV23-1	-	TRBJ1-5	TGCGCCAGCAGTCAATCTAGCCGGGGGCGGGATCAGCCCCAGCATTTT	CASSQSSRGRDQPQHF
TRBD1	18	TRBV28	few	TRBJ1-2	TGTGCCAGCAGTTCCGACCCTTATTGGACAGGGGGTAACTATGGCTACACCTTC	CASSSDPYWTGGNYGYTF
-	13	TRBV24-1	-	TRBJ1-2	TGTGCCACCAGTGATGGGGGGAATAGAGGCTACACCTTC	CATSDGGNRGYTF
TRBD1	13	TRBV28	-	TRBJ1-1	TGTGCCAGCAGTTTATCCGACAGGGCTAAAGCTTTCTTT	CASSLSDRAKAFF
TRBD1	13	TRBV5-4	-	TRBJ2-7	TGTGCCAGCAGCTTGTCAGGGGGTATCGAGCAGTACTTC	CASSLSGGIEQYF
TRBD2	18	TRBV4-3	-	TRBJ2-2	TGCGCCAGCAGCCAAGAGCCTAGCGGGAGGCGGGGGACCGGGGAGCTGTTTTTT	CASSQEPSGRRGTGELFF
-	12	TRBV5-8	-	TRBJ2-1	TGTGCCAGCAGCCTCACCAGAGATGAGCAGTTCTTC	CASSLTRDEQFF
TRBD2	16	TRBV5-5	-	TRBJ2-5	TGTGCCAGCAGCTTGGCCCTAGCGGGGAGTCAAGAGACCCAGTACTTC	CASSLALAGSQETQYF
TRBD1	16	TRBV5-1	-	TRBJ1-3	TGCGCCAGCAGCCTGACAGGGGGCTATGTTGGAAACACCATATATTTT	CASSLTGGYVGNTIYF
-	20	TRBV27	-	TRBJ2-2	TGTGCCAGCAGTTTATCGGTCCCAGGTTGGGGCCTAACGAACACCGGGGAGCTGTTTTTT	CASSLSVPGWGLTNTGELFF
-	16	TRBV19	-	TRBJ1-3	TGTGCCAGTAGTATAAGGGACTTAAGCTCTGGAAACACCATATATTTT	CASSIRDLSSGNTIYF
-	11	TRBV20-1	-	TRBJ2-7	TGCAGTGCGTGGGAGTACTACGAGCAGTACTTC	CSAWEYYEQYF
TRBD1	15	TRBV2	-	TRBJ1-5	TGTGCCAGCAACGTCGACAGGGGAGGCAATCAGCCCCAGCATTTT	CASNVDRGGNQPQHF
-	17	TRBV2	-	TRBJ1-3	TGTGCCAGCATCCCGTCTAAATCATGGTACTCTGGAAACACCATATATTTT	CASIPSKSWYSGNTIYF
-	13	TRBV7-9	-	TRBJ1-2	TGTGCCAGCATGATGGCTACCTCACGGGGCTACACCTTC	CASMMATSRGYTF
-	13	TRBV24-1	-	TRBJ1-2	TGTGCCACCAGTGACCCTACAGGGTTTGGCTACACCTTC	CATSDPTGFGYTF
-	15	TRBV18	-	TRBJ1-3	TGTGCCAGCTCACCACTCGGGAGCTCTGGAAACACCATATATTTT	CASSPLGSSGNTIYF
TRBD2	20	TRBV3-1/TRBV3-2	-	TRBJ2-1	TGTGCCAGCAGCGAAGGTAGTGGTAGCGGGAGGTTCAGGGCCTACAATGAGCAGTTCTTC	CASSEGSGSGRFRAYNEQFF
TRBD1	13	TRBV27	-	TRBJ2-7	TGTGCCAGCAGTCGGGACAGGGCCTACGAGCAGTACTTC	CASSRDRAYEQYF
-	15	TRBV4-1	-	TRBJ1-1	TGCGCCAGCAGCCCCAGGGAAATGGGTGCCACTGAAGCTTTCTTT	CASSPREMGATEAFF
-	13	TRBV27	-	TRBJ1-2	TGTGCCAGCAGTTTAAAGGGGGGCTATGGCTACACCTTC	CASSLKGGYGYTF
-	16	TRBV14	-	TRBJ2-1	TGTGCCAGCAGCCAAGATCTTCGGATTTCCTACAATGAGCAGTTCTTC	CASSQDLRISYNEQFF
TRBD1	16	TRBV5-1	-	TRBJ1-2	TGCGCCAGCAGCTTGGGGCACCAGGGGGCCCACTATGGCTACACCTTC	CASSLGHQGAHYGYTF
TRBD1	14	TRBV6-2/TRBV6-3	-	TRBJ1-5	TGTGCCAGCAGTTTCCGCAGGGGGAATCAGCCCCAGCATTTT	CASSFRRGNQPQHF
TRBD2	15	TRBV27	-	TRBJ2-1	TGTGCCAGCAGTACCATAGCGGGAGGGCCTTGGGAGCAGTTCTTC	CASSTIAGGPWEQFF
-	14	TRBV2	-	TRBJ2-7	TGTGCCAGCAGTTTCAGGGGCCGTGATGGAGAGCAGTACTTC	CASSFRGRDGEQYF
TRBD1	15	TRBV2	-	TRBJ2-2	TGTGCCAGCAGTAAGGACAGGGTAGGCACCGGGGAGCTGTTTTTT	CASSKDRVGTGELFF
-	15	TRBV3-1/TRBV3-2	-	TRBJ1-1	TGTGCCAGCAGCTCATACGGGACCGCGAACACTGAAGCTTTCTTT	CASSSYGTANTEAFF
-	12	TRBV5-6	-	TRBJ2-2	TGTGCCAGCAGTCTCTCCACCGGGGAGCTGTTTTTT	CASSLSTGELFF
TRBD1	16	TRBV5-1	-	TRBJ2-2	TGCGCCAGCAGCCCCGGACAGGGGGCCGGCACCGGGGAGCTGTTTTTT	CASSPGQGAGTGELFF
TRBD2	14	TRBV2	-	TRBJ2-7	TGTGCCAGCAGTGAACGCGGGAGTATAAACGAGCAGTACTTC	CASSERGSINEQYF
-	16	TRBV27	once	TRBJ2-3	TGTGCCAGCAGTCCCATCCTCCAGGGAAGAGTAGATACGCAGTATTTT	CASSPILQGRVDTQYF
TRBD1	15	TRBV30	-	TRBJ1-6	TGTGCCTGGAGTCCTCCGGGACAGCGTAATTCACCCCTCCACTTT	CAWSPPGQRNSPLHF
TRBD2	15	TRBV7-2	-	TRBJ2-3	TGTGCCAGCAGCTTAGGCCCGGCGGGGGGAAATACGCAGTATTTT	CASSLGPAGGNTQYF
-	15	TRBV21-1	-	TRBJ2-7	TGTGCCAGCAGCAACCCAAAGTGGAGGGGGTACGAGCAGTACTTC	CASSNPKWRGYEQYF
-	15	TRBV3-1/TRBV3-2	-	TRBJ1-6	TGTGCCAGCAGCCAAGGGGTGACCCTCAATTCACCCCTCCACTTT	CASSQGVTLNSPLHF
-	14	TRBV7-9	-	TRBJ1-4	TGTGCCAGCTCCCAGGGAGGGCTTAATGAAAAACTGTTTTTT	CASSQGGLNEKLFF
TRBD1	18	TRBV19	-	TRBJ1-6	TGTGCCAGTGCGGACCATCTGACAGGGGGCGCCTATAATTCACCCCTCCACTTT	CASADHLTGGAYNSPLHF
-	14	TRBV3-1/TRBV3-2	-	TRBJ1-2	TGTGCCAGCAGCCAAGAACTCTCCGGGTATGGCTACACCTTC	CASSQELSGYGYTF
-	11	TRBV21-1	-	TRBJ2-7	TGTGCCCGACAGGGGGCCAACGAGCAGTACTTC	CARQGANEQYF
-	12	TRBV2	-	TRBJ1-1	TGTGCCAGCAAAACAGGGCGCACTGAAGCTTTCTTT	CASKTGRTEAFF